This T cell receptor (beta chain) was sequenced in a study of blood T cell repertoires in COVID-19 (dated by TCRdb to between 2020 and 2021). Background on the whole study: Collaborator samples came from the United States, Italy and Spain and covered acute and convalescent phases of COVID-19. The material from the prospective study consisted of cDNA or gDNA derived from T cells, B-cell-depleted T cells, or PBMCs. Subjects who had been exposed to COVID-19, were actively infected with it, or had recovered from it provided the deeply sampled blood TCRbeta repertoires that made up the dataset. The repertoires were released in a freely available public database intended as a resource for research on the immune response to SARS-CoV-2. Samples were obtained from the ongoing ImmuneRACE study (first 160 participants) and from some 1,300 subjects provided by 6 global collaborators. Nearly every sample came with metadata listing a de-identified subject ID, COVID-19 status, age in years and sex. Where available, HLA class I and class II types were taken from metadata supplied by the sample provider and were not determined by assay-based typing. Here is what the overall study found, with its caveats: How much clinical and demographic metadata was included differed by source and by participant, and the metadata was provided uncurated.

Whole blood was collected in K2EDTA tubes by collaborating institutions according to the institutions' own protocols. For TCRbeta analysis, collaborators shipped samples as frozen whole blood, isolated PBMCs, or DNA extracted from either of those sample types. On this clone: The specificity of this receptor is unknown. It has no much larger one-base neighbor in the sample; base qualities were not kept.

The immunoSEQ Assay, a bias-controlled multiplex PCR, was used to amplify TCRbeta CDR3 regions from genomic DNA. The original methods were these. The number of nucleated cells in each sample was estimated by amplification of reference gene primers within the assay. To quantify the absolute abundance of each unique TCRbeta CDR3 rearrangement, sequence reads were collapsed and filtered. Productive Simpson clonality was computed per sample as the square root of Simpson's diversity index over productive rearrangements. Sourced from immuneACCESS, this table was stored by TCRdb with only in-frame sequences that have V and J called. A share of the clones is absent; for the studies checked, an unresolved V gene accounts for under half, and the remainder has no known explanation. The V and J calls and clone size are taken from that table; D and trimming were inferred from the DNA. The sample records about 74,000 clones, 65% to 90% of which are singletons. The top ten clones comprise approximately 25% of the sample.

The CDR1 and CDR2 encoded by the germline V gene are SGHAT and FQNNGV. The CDR3 runs 16 residues from the cysteine to the phenylalanine. The read is trimmed to its CDR3 DNA, 48 bases read in frame from base 1. V loses 0 bases at its end and J loses 5 bases; junction bases beyond the gene matches: 4. In this chain, TRBV11-2 is recombined with TRBJ2-3, with TRBD2 identical over 11 junction bases. The clonotype originates from a man aged 50 or older with acute or convalescent COVID-19. The sequencing input was peripheral blood. The DNA is TGTGCCAGCAGCTTAGAACTAGCGGGGGCGGGAGATACGCAGTATTTT. Its translation is CASSLELAGAGDTQYF. With the portions outside the CDR3 filled from the reference TRBV11-2 and TRBJ2-3 genes, the complete variable region becomes EAGVAQSPRYKIIEKRQSVAFWCNPISGHATLYWYQQILGQGPKLLIQFQNNGVVDDSQLPKDRFSAERLKGVDSTLKIQPAKLEDSAVYLCASSLELAGAGDTQYFGPGTRLTVL.